Described below is a single T cell receptor beta chain sequence and its context. As yet, its antigen is unknown. Germline loops: CDR1 SGDLS, CDR2 YYNGEE. V shed 4 bases and J shed 2 bases, with 15 bases lying between them. The CDR3 is made up of 15 amino acids. Subsequent to less than twelve days of culture, CD4+ T cells were isolated. Everyone in the study got two shots of either the BNT162b2 or mRNA-1273 vaccine. This sample was included in a study of vaccination effects on CD4 cells after COVID-19. The study's findings and limits: Cross-reaction with common cold coronaviruses was seen in only 1 of 255 vaccine-induced clones from healthy vaccinees. Clones of infection and vaccine origin contracted markedly late after vaccination.

Sequenced by immunoSEQ multiplex PCR; TCRdb stores in-frame clones only, minus some. Of more than 60,000 clones detected, around two thirds appear once; the ten largest clones hold 2.2%. The chain couples TRBV9 to TRBJ2-5, with D possibly matching TRBD1 (6 bases). The sample consisted of CD4+ T cells from PBMCs cultured without peptide, taken after COVID-19 vaccination. The receptor's source is a human donor who received a COVID-19 vaccine. CDR3 in amino acids: CASSRTPDSQETQYF. The CDR3 nucleotides read TGTGCCAGCAGCCGCACCCCGGACAGTCAAGAGACCCAGTACTTC.